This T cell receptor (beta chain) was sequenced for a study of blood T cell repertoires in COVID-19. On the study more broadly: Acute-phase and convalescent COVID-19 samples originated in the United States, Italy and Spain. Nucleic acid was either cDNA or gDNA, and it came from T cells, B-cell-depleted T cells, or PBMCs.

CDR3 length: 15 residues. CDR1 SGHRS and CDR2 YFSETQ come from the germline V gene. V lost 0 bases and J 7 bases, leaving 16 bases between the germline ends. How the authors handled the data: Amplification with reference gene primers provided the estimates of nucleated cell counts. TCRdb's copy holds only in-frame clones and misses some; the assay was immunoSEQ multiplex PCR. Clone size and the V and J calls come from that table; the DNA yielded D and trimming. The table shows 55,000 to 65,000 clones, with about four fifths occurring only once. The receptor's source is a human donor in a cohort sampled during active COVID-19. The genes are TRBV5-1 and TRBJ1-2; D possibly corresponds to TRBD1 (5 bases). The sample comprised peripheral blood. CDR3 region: CASSLEGGVGRGYTF. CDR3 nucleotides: TGCGCCAGCAGCTTGGAAGGAGGGGTGGGACGTGGCTACACCTTC.